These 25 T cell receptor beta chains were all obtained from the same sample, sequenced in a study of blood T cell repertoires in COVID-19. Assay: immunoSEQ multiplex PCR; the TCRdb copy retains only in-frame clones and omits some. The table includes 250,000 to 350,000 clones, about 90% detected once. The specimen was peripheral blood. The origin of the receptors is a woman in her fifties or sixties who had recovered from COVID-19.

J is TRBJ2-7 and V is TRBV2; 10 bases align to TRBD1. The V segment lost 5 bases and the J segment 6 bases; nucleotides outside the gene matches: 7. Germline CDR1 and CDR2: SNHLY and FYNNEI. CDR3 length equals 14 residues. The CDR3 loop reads CASSSRDRGGEQYF. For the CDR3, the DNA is TGTGCCAGCAGTTCTAGGGACAGGGGTGGCGAGCAGTACTTC.

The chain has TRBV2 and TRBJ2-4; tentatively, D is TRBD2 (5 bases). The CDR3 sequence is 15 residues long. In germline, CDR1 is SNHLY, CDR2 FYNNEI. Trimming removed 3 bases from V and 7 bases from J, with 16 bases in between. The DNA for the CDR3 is TGTGCCAGCAGTGATTCGGGAACCGTTCGGAACATTCAGTACTTC. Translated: CASSDSGTVRNIQYF.

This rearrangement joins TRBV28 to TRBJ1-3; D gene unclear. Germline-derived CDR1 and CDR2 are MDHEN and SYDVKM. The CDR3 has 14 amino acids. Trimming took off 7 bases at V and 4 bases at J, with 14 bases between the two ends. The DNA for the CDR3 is TGTGCCAGCACGTTCCTGGAGGACGGAAACACCATATATTTT. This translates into CASTFLEDGNTIYF.

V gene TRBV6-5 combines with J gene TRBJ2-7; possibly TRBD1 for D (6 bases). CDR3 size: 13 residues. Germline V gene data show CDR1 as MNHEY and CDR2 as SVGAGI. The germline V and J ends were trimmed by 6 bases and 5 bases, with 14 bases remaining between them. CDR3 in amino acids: CASRKTGFHEQYF. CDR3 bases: TGTGCCAGCAGGAAAACAGGGTTCCACGAGCAGTACTTC.

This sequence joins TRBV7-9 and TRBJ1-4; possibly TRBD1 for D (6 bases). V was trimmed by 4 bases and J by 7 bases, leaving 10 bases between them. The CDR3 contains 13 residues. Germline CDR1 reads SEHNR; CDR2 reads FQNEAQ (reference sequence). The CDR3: CASSSRTAEKLFF. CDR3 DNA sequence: TGTGCCAGCAGCTCCAGGACAGCTGAAAAACTGTTTTTT.

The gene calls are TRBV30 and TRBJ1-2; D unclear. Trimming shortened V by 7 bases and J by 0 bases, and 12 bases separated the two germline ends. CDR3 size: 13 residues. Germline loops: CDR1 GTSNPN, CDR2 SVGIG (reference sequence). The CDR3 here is CASEIRTNYGYTF. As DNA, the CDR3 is TGTGCCTCGGAGATACGGACTAACTATGGCTACACCTTC.

CDR3 bases: TGTGCCAGCAGTGAAACGCCCGGGACTGAAGCTTTCTTT. Its protein is CASSETPGTEAFF. The chain employs TRBV2 and TRBJ1-1; D unclear. Germline loops: CDR1 SNHLY, CDR2 FYNNEI. Trimming took off 2 bases at V and 5 bases at J, with 9 bases between the two ends. The CDR3 contains 13 residues.

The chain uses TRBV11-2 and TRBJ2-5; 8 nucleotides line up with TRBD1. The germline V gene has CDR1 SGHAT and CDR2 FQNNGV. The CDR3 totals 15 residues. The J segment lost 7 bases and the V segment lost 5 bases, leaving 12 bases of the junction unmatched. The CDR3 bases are TGTGCCAGCAGCGCGACAAATCAGGGGGCGGGGACCCAGTACTTC. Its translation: CASSATNQGAGTQYF.

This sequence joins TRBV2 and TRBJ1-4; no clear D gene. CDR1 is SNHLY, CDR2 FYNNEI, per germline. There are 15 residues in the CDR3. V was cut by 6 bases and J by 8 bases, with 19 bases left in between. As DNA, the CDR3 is TGTGCCAGCAGCGACTCCGGCCGAGGCGTCGAAAAACTGTTTTTT. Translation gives CASSDSGRGVEKLFF.

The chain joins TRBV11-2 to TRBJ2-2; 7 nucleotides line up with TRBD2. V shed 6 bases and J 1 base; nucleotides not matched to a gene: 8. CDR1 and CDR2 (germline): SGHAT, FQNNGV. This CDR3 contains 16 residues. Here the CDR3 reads CASSKIPGGNTGELFF. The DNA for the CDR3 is TGTGCCAGCAGTAAAATTCCGGGGGGGAACACCGGGGAGCTGTTTTTT.

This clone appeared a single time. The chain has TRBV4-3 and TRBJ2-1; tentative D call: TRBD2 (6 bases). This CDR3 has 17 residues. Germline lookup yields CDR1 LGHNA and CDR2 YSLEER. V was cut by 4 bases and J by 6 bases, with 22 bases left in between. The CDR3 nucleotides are TGCGCCAGCAGCCTGTACTTAGCGGCGACGAGCGGCAATGAGCAGTTCTTC. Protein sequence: CASSLYLAATSGNEQFF.

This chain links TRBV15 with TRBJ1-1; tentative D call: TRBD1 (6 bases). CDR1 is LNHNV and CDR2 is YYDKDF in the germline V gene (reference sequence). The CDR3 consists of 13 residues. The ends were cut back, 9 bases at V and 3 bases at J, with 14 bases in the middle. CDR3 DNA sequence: TGTGCCACGGGTGACAGGACCTACACTGAAGCTTTCTTT. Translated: CATGDRTYTEAFF.

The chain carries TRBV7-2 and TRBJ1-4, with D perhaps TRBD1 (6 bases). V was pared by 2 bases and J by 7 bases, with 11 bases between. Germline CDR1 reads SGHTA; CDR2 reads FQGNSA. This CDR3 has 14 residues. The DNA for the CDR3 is TGTGCCAGCAGCTTAAGGGGGTCGATTGAAAAACTGTTTTTT. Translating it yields CASSLRGSIEKLFF.

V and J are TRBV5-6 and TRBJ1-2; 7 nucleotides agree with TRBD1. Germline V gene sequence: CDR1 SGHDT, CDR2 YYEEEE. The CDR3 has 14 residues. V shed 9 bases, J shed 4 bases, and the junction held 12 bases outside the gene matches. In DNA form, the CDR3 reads TGTGCCACCTCGAACCCTGGGACAGTCTATGGCTACACCTTC. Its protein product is CATSNPGTVYGYTF.

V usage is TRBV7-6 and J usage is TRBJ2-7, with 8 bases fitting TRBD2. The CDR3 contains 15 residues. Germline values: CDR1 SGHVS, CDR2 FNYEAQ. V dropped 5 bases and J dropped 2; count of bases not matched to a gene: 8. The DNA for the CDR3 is TGTGCCAGCAGCCCGGGGGGGCCAGGAACCTACGAGCAGTACTTC. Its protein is CASSPGGPGTYEQYF.

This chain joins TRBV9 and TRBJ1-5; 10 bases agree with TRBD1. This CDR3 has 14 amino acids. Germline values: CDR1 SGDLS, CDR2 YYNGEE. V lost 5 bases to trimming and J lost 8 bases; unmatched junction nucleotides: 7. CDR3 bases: TGTGCCAGCAGTGGCACTGGACAGGGGGAGCCCCAGCATTTT. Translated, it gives CASSGTGQGEPQHF.

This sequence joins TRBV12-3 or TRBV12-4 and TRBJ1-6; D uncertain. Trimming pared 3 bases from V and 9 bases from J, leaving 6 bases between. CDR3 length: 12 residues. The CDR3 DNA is TGTGCCAGCAGTTTCTCACTTTCACCCCTCCACTTT. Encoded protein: CASSFSLSPLHF.

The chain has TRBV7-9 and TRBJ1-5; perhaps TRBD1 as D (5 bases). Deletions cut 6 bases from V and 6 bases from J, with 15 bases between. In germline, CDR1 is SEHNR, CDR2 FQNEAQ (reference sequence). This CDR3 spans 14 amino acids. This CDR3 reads CASSHAGRGQPQHF. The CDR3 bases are TGTGCCAGCAGTCATGCAGGGCGGGGTCAGCCCCAGCATTTT.

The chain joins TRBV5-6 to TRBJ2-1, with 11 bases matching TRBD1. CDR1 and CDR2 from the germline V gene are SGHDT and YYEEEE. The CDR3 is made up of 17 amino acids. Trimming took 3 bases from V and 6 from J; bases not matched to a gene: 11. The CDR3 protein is CASSWGTGQGAINEQFF. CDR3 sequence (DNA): TGTGCCAGCAGCTGGGGCACCGGACAGGGGGCGATCAATGAGCAGTTCTTC. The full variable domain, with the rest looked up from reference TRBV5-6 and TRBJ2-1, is DAGVTQSPTHLIKTRGQQVTLRCSPKSGHDTVSWYQQALGQGPQFIFQYYEEEERQRGNFPDRFSGHQFPNYSSELNVNALLLGDSALYLCASSWGTGQGAINEQFFGPGTRLTVL.

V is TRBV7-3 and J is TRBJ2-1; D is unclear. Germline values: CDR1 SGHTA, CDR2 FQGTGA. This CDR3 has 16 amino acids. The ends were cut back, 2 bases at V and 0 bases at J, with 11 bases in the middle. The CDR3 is CASSLGPLSSYNEQFF. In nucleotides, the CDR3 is TGTGCCAGCAGCTTAGGTCCGCTGAGCTCCTACAATGAGCAGTTCTTC.

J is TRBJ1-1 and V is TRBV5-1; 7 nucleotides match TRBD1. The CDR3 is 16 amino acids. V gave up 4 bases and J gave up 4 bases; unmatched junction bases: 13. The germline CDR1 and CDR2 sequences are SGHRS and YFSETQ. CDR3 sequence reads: CASSPSTGALVTEAFF. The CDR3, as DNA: TGCGCCAGCAGCCCATCAACAGGGGCGCTGGTCACTGAAGCTTTCTTT.

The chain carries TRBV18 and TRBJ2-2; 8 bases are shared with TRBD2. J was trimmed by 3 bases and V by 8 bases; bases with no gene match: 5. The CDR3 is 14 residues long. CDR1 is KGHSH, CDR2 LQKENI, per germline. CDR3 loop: CASTISGDTGELFF. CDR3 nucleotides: TGTGCCAGCACGATTAGCGGGGACACCGGGGAGCTGTTTTTT.

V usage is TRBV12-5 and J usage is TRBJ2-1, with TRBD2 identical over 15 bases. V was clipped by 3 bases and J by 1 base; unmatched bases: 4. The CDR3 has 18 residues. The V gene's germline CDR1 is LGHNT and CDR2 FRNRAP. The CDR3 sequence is CASGFWGLAGGSYNEQFF. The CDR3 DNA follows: TGTGCTAGTGGTTTTTGGGGACTAGCGGGAGGATCCTACAATGAGCAGTTCTTC.

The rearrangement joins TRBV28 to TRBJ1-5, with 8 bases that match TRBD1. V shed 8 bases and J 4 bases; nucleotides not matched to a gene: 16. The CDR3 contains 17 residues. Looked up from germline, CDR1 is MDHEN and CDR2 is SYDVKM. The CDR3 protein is CASGRQGAGVGNQPQHF. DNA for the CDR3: TGTGCCAGCGGGAGGCAGGGGGCGGGGGTTGGAAATCAGCCCCAGCATTTT. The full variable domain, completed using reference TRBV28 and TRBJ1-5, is DVKVTQSSRYLVKRTGEKVFLECVQDMDHENMFWYRQDPGLGLRLIYFSYDVKMKEKGDIPEGYSVSREKKERFSLILESASTNQTSMYLCASGRQGAGVGNQPQHFGDGTRLSIL.

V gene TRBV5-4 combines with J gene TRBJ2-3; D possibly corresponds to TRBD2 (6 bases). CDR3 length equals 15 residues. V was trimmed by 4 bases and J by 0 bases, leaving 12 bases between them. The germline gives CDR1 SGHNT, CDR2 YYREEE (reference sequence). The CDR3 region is CASSGGSGSTDTQYF. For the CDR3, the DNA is TGTGCCAGCAGCGGGGGGAGCGGGAGCACAGATACGCAGTATTTT.